This T cell receptor beta chain was recorded in a study of blood T cell repertoires in COVID-19. V lost 5 bases and J lost 5; bases outside the gene matches: 12. CDR1 LNHDA and CDR2 SQIVND come from the germline V gene (reference sequence). The CDR3 length is 15 residues. TCRdb's table, derived via immunoSEQ multiplex PCR, lists solely in-frame clones and lacks some. The data contain about 290,000 clones, around 92% of them singletons. Sequenced sample: peripheral blood. The gene calls are TRBV19 and TRBJ2-7, with 7 bases lining up with TRBD2. This TCR was recovered from a woman aged 30 to 39 with COVID-19, enrolled during active disease. CDR3 DNA sequence: TGTGCCAGTAGTCCCCTAGGACTAGGAGGCGACGAGCAGTACTTC. It translates to CASSPLGLGGDEQYF.